What follows is one T cell receptor beta chain and its context. Its specificity is not known. The source of the sample is a study of CD8+CD57+ T cells in acquired aplastic anemia. Study background: Average DNA yield from sorted CD4+ and CD8+ cells was around 3.2 ug. Findings and limits, study-wide: Patients and controls had in common 25 to 35 CD8+ CDR3 sequences. No significant patient-versus-control difference appeared in CD8+ Simpson's diversity.

The CDR3 consists of 16 residues. The ends lost 5 bases at V and 2 bases at J; junction bases unmatched: 9. Per the germline V gene, CDR1 is MGHDK and CDR2 is SYGVNS. Sequencing was done on patients that had shown CD8+CD57+ cell expansion by flow cytometry. The blood sampling took place in patients who had so far received no therapy. Genomic DNA, the template, was used for profiling of the TCR beta VDJ and CDR3. Each CDR3 protein is one row after TCRdb ran MiXCR on the reads. The data contain around 200,000 distinct CDR3 sequences, roughly 45% of them seen just once; the ten biggest clones take up around 20%.

V gene TRBV25-1 combines with J gene TRBJ2-1, with 7 positions matching TRBD1. The sample taken for sequencing was sorted CD4+, CD8+, or CD8+CD57+ T cells (not recorded which) from PBMCs. This clonotype was sampled from a human donor with aplastic anemia. CDR3 in amino acids: CASSSTGVDPYNEQFF. The CDR3 DNA follows: TGTGCCAGCAGTTCCACAGGGGTGGATCCCTACAATGAGCAGTTCTTC. The whole variable domain, remainder taken from reference TRBV25-1 and TRBJ2-1, is EADIYQTPRYLVIGTGKKITLECSQTMGHDKMYWYQQDPGMELHLIHYSYGVNSTEKGDLSSESTVSRIRTEHFPLTLESARPSHTSQYLCASSSTGVDPYNEQFFGPGTRLTVL.